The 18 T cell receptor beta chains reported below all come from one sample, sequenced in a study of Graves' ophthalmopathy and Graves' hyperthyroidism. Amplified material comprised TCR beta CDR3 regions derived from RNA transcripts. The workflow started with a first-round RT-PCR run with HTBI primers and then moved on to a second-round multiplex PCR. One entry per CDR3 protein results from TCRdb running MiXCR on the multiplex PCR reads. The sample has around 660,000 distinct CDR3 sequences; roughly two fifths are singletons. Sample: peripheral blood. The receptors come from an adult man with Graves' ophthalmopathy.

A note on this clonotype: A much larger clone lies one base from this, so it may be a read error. The DNA of the CDR3 is TGTGCCAGCAGCTCCAGACAGGAGGTGAACACCGGGGAGCTGTTTTTT. Amino acids: CASSSRQEVNTGELFF. The rearrangement links TRBV7-2 to TRBJ2-2, with a possible D match to TRBD1 (6 bases). Germline V gene lookup returns CDR1 SGHTA and CDR2 FQGNSA. CDR3 size: 16 residues. The V end lost 4 bases, the J end lost 1 base, and 13 bases lay between the germline ends.

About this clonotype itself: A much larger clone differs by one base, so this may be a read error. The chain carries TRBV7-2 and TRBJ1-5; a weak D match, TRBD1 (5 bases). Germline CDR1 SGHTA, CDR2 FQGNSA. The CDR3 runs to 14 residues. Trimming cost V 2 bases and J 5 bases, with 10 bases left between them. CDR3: CASSLTGPYQPQHF. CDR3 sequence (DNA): TGTGCCAGCAGCTTAACAGGCCCCTATCAGCCCCAGCATTTT.

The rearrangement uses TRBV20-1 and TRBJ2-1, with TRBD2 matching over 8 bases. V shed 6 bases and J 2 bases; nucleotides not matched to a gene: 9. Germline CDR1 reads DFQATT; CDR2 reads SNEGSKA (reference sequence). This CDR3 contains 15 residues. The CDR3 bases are TGCAGTGCCCCAGGAGGTAGCGGGACCTACAATGAGCAGTTCTTC. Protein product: CSAPGGSGTYNEQFF.

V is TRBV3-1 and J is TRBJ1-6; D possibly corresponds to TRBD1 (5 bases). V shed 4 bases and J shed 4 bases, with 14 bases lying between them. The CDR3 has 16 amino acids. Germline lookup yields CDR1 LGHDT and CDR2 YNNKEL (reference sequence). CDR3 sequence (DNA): TGTGCCAGCAGCCCAAAAGGGACGGCTTATAATTCACCCCTCCACTTT. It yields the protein CASSPKGTAYNSPLHF.

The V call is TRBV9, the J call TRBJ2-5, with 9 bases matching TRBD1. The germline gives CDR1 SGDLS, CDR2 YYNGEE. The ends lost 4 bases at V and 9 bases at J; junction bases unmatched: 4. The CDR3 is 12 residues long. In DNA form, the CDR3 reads TGTGCCAGCAGCCCACGACAGGGGGCCCAGTACTTC. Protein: CASSPRQGAQYF.

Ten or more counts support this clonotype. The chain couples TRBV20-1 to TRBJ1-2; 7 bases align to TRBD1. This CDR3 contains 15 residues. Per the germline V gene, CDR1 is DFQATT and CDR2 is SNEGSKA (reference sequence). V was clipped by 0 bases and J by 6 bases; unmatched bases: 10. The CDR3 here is CSAREGTVRGHGYTF. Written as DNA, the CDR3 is TGCAGTGCTAGAGAGGGGACAGTTAGGGGGCATGGCTACACCTTC.

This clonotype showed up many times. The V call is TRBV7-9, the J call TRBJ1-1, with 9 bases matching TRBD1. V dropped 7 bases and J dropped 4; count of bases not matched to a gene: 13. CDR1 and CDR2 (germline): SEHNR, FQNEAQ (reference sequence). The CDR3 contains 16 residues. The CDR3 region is CASTYTTQGASTEAFF. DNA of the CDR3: TGTGCCAGCACCTATACAACACAGGGGGCGAGCACTGAAGCTTTCTTT. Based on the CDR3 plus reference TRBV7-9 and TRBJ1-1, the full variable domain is DTGVSQNPRHKITKRGQNVTFRCDPISEHNRLYWYRQTLGQGPEFLTYFQNEAQLEKSRLLSDRFSAERPKGSFSTLEIQRTEQGDSAMYLCASTYTTQGASTEAFFGQGTRLTVV.

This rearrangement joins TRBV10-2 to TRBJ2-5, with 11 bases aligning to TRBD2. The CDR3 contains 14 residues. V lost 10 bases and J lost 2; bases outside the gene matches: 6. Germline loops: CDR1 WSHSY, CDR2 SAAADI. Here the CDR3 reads CATTRLAGQETQYF. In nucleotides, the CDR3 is TGCGCCACCACCCGACTAGCGGGGCAAGAGACCCAGTACTTC.

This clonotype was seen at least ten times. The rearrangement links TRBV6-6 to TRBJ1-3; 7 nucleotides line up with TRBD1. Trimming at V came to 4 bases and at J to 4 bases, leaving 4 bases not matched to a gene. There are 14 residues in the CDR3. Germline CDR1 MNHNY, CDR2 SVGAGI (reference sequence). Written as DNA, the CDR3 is TGTGCCAGCAGTTTCTGGACAGGCGGAAACACCATATATTTT. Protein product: CASSFWTGGNTIYF.

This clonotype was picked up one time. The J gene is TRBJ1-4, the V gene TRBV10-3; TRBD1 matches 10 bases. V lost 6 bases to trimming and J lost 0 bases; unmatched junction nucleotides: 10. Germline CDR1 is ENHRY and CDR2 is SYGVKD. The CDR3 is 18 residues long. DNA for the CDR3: TGTGCCATCAGGGCGAGGACAGGGGGGTCAGCAACTAATGAAAAACTGTTTTTT. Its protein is CAIRARTGGSATNEKLFF.

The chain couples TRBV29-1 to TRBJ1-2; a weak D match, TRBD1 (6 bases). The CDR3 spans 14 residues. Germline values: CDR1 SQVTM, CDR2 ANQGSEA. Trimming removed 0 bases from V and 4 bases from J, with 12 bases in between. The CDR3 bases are TGCAGCGTTGAAGAAGCAGGGGACACCTATGGCTACACCTTC. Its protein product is CSVEEAGDTYGYTF.

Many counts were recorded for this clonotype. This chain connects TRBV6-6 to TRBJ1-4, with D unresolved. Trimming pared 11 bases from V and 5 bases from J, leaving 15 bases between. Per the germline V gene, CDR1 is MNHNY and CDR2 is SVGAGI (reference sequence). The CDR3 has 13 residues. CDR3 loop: CASTGIANEKLFF. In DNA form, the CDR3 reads TGTGCCTCTACGGGGATTGCGAATGAAAAACTGTTTTTT.

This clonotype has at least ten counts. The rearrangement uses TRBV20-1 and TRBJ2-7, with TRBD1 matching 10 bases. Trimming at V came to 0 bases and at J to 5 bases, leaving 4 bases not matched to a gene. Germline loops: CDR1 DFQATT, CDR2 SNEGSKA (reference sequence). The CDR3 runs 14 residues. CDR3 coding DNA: TGCAGTGCTAGAGATAGGACAGGGGGTCACGAGCAGTACTTC. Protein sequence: CSARDRTGGHEQYF.

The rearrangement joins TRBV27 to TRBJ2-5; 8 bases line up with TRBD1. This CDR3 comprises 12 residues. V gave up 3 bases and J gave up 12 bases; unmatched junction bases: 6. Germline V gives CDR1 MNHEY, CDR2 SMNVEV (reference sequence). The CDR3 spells CASSFLQGVKYF. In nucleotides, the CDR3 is TGTGCCAGCAGTTTCCTACAGGGGGTTAAGTACTTC.

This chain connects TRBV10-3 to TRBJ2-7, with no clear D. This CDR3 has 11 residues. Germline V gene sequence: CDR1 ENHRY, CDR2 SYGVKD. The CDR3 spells CTSSSSYEQYF. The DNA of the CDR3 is TGTACCAGCAGTTCTTCATACGAGCAGTACTTC.

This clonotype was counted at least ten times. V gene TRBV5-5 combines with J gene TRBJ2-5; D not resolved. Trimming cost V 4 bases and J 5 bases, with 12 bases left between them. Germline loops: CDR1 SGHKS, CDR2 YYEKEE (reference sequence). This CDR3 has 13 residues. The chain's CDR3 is CASSLLSRETQYF. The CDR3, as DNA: TGTGCCAGCAGCCTACTGTCCAGGGAGACCCAGTACTTC.

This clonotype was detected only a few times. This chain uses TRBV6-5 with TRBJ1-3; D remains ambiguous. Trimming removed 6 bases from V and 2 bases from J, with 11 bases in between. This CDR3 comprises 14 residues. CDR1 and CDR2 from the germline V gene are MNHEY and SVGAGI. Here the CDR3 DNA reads TGTGCCAGCAGCAAAACGGAGGCTGGAAACACCATATATTTT. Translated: CASSKTEAGNTIYF.

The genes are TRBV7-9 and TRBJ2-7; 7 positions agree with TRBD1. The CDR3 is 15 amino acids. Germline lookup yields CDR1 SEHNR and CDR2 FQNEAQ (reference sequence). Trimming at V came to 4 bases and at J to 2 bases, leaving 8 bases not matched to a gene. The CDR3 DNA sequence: TGTGCCAGCAGCTATGGGACAGCCCAGGCCTACGAGCAGTACTTC. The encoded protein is CASSYGTAQAYEQYF.